The table lists the clone carrying this T cell receptor beta chain with many counts. Its antigen remains unknown. cDNA molecules, individually, were tagged with unique molecular identifiers. Via MiXCR, TCRdb re-called the 5' RACE reads, giving one row per CDR3 protein. Here the sample spans roughly 28,000 distinct CDR3 sequences, over 4% being singletons. CDR3 size: 13 residues. V was trimmed by 3 bases and J by 0 bases, leaving 8 bases between them. The germline V gene has CDR1 DFQATT and CDR2 SNEGSKA (reference sequence). The sample originates from a study of early T cells in non-severe SARS-CoV-2 infection. Study-level background: Alpha and beta chains were unpaired, from unsorted whole-blood bulk RNA. Study outcomes and limitations: The matching step, a VDJdb search, favored anti-spike CD8 responses and missed private and CD4 specificities.

Material: whole blood. The V call is TRBV20-1, the J call TRBJ1-2, with a weak D call TRBD1 (5 bases). This receptor was obtained from an adult who was a healthcare worker with PCR-confirmed SARS-CoV-2 infection or an uninfected control (not recorded which). This CDR3 is CSASRQTNYGYTF. CDR3 in DNA: TGCAGTGCTAGTAGACAGACTAACTATGGCTACACCTTC.